One and the same sample provided the 2 T cell receptor beta chains below, sequenced in a study of human T cells and chemical hapten exposure. TCRdb independently ran MiXCR on the RACE reads; one entry per CDR3 protein. The sample has 40,000 or so distinct CDR3 sequences; about 10% are singletons. Time point noted: pre-sensitization, week 0. Treatment of the sample: therapeutic diphenylcyclopropenone sensitization with weekly scalp DPC. The material was whole blood, obtained in connection with sensitization to the hapten diphenylcyclopropenone (DPC). These receptor sequences come from a man aged 25 to 45 with alopecia areata. Some clones in this sample may be carry-over from other donors' samples.

This clonotype was recorded at least ten times. The V call is TRBV7-2, the J call TRBJ2-3, with 11 bases aligning to TRBD2. After removal of 5 bases from V and 4 bases from J, the junction contained 5 bases not matched to a gene. Germline CDR1 is SGHTA and CDR2 is FQGNSA. This CDR3 comprises 15 residues. The chain's CDR3 is CASSTTSGAPDTQYF. CDR3 bases: TGTGCCAGCAGCACGACTAGCGGGGCCCCAGATACGCAGTATTTT.

This clonotype was observed at least ten times. The chain is built from TRBV5-1 and TRBJ1-1; TRBD1 aligns across 12 bases. Germline lookup yields CDR1 SGHRS and CDR2 YFSETQ. The V segment lost 2 bases and the J segment 11 bases; nucleotides outside the gene matches: 10. The CDR3 runs to 15 residues. The CDR3 reads CASSFVSGTGGRAFF. The CDR3 nucleotides read TGCGCCAGCAGCTTCGTGTCCGGGACAGGGGGCCGGGCTTTCTTT.